The 11 T cell receptor beta chains below come from one sample, sequenced in a study of a mutant IDH1 vaccine in newly diagnosed glioma. Antigens for these TCRs are unknown. The sample's time point: week 47, end of study. Doses of 300 ug of mutant IDH1 20-mer peptide were given with topical imiquimod. Sequencing used immunoSEQ multiplex PCR; TCRdb keeps in-frame clones, though not all of them. The data hold about 10,000 clones, with 81% observed a single time. The material was PBMCs, obtained from a glioma patient whose treatment included an IDH1 peptide vaccine. These receptors were taken from a man aged 25-40 years with glioma.

This clone was counted a single time. The gene calls are TRBV27 and TRBJ1-3; D ambiguous. The CDR3 totals 16 residues. V lost 4 bases and J 3 bases, leaving 16 bases between the germline ends. Germline V gene sequence: CDR1 MNHEY, CDR2 SMNVEV (reference sequence). CDR3 DNA sequence: TGTGCCAGCAGTTCGGTGACTCAACCCGGTGGAAACACCATATATTTT. It encodes CASSSVTQPGGNTIYF.

The CDR3: CASSGEQLAKNIQYF. DNA for the CDR3: TGTGCCAGCAGTGGGGAACAGCTAGCCAAAAACATTCAGTACTTC. The gene calls are TRBV6-1 and TRBJ2-4; the D is unclear. Germline CDR1 MNHNS, CDR2 SASEGT. Between the trimmed V and J ends, which lost 4 bases and 0 bases, there was a span of 10 bases. The CDR3 runs to 15 residues.

V usage is TRBV2 and J usage is TRBJ2-3; 14 bases match TRBD2. J was trimmed by 2 bases and V by 9 bases; bases with no gene match: 7. Germline loops: CDR1 SNHLY, CDR2 FYNNEI. CDR3 length equals 16 residues. The CDR3 nucleotides are TGTGCCAGTTCGGGACTAGCGGGAGCAGACACAGATACGCAGTATTTT. Its translation is CASSGLAGADTDTQYF.

The CDR3 loop reads CASSPRGITYNEQFF. The CDR3 bases are TGTGCCAGCTCACCGAGAGGCATTACCTACAATGAGCAGTTCTTC. The chain links TRBV18 to TRBJ2-1; unclear D gene. CDR3 size: 15 residues. Trimming left V 3 bases short and J 2 bases short, with 11 bases between. CDR1 and CDR2 (germline): KGHSH, LQKENI.

The chain combines TRBV5-1 with TRBJ2-7; D perhaps matches TRBD1 (7 bases). Trimming removed 2 bases from V and 0 bases from J, with 9 bases in between. This CDR3 has 14 amino acids. The germline V gene encodes CDR1 SGHRS and CDR2 YFSETQ. The CDR3 DNA is TGCGCCAGCAGCTTTCAGGGGGGCTCCTACGAGCAGTACTTC. Translated, it gives CASSFQGGSYEQYF.

This chain links TRBV6-1 with TRBJ2-7, with D perhaps TRBD2 (5 bases). CDR1 is MNHNS, CDR2 SASEGT, per germline. V shed 2 bases and J shed 6 bases, with 14 bases lying between them. The CDR3 spans 14 residues. The CDR3 is CASSEIRGSVEQYF. CDR3 DNA: TGTGCCAGCAGTGAAATCAGAGGGAGCGTCGAGCAGTACTTC.

DNA of the CDR3: TGTGCCTGCGGCTCCTTGGGGTCAGGAAACACCATATATTTT. It codes for CACGSLGSGNTIYF. This chain connects TRBV30 to TRBJ1-3; D ambiguous. The CDR3 loop spans 14 amino acids. The V end lost 6 bases, the J end lost 4 bases, and 16 bases lay between the germline ends. In germline, CDR1 is GTSNPN, CDR2 SVGIG (reference sequence).

The genes are TRBV7-2 and TRBJ1-3; D not certain. The germline V gene encodes CDR1 SGHTA and CDR2 FQGNSA. V dropped 4 bases and J dropped 0 bases, with 10 bases sitting between them. The CDR3 loop spans 15 amino acids. In DNA form, the CDR3 reads TGTGCCAGCAGCTCCTGGATGCGCTCTGGAAACACCATATATTTT. It codes for CASSSWMRSGNTIYF.

Of note for this clone: Other DNA variants within this sample encode the same CDR3. The chain uses TRBV15 and TRBJ1-4; no clear D. Looked up from germline, CDR1 is LNHNV and CDR2 is YYDKDF (reference sequence). The ends were cut back, 5 bases at V and 0 bases at J, with 10 bases in the middle. This CDR3 has 15 residues. The CDR3 here is CATSPGQATNEKLFF. CDR3 DNA: TGTGCCACCAGCCCGGGCCAGGCAACTAATGAAAAACTGTTTTTT.

CDR3 sequence reads: CASSLDGTRLSIGEQFF. Written as DNA, the CDR3 is TGTGCCAGCAGCTTAGACGGGACTAGACTTAGTATAGGTGAGCAGTTCTTC. J is TRBJ2-1 and V is TRBV11-2; 8 bases are shared with TRBD2. This CDR3 region has 17 residues. With 0 bases clipped from V and 9 bases from J, the junction kept 13 bases outside the gene matches. Germline loops: CDR1 SGHAT, CDR2 FQNNGV. Combining the CDR3 with reference TRBV11-2 and TRBJ2-1 gives the whole variable domain EAGVAQSPRYKIIEKRQSVAFWCNPISGHATLYWYQQILGQGPKLLIQFQNNGVVDDSQLPKDRFSAERLKGVDSTLKIQPAKLEDSAVYLCASSLDGTRLSIGEQFFGPGTRLTVL.

V usage is TRBV27 and J usage is TRBJ2-7; D is unclear. The CDR3 is 15 amino acids. V shed 2 bases and J shed 0 bases, with 11 bases lying between them. Germline CDR1 and CDR2: MNHEY and SMNVEV (reference sequence). The CDR3 region is CASSLGRTSSYEQYF. The DNA for the CDR3 is TGTGCCAGCAGTTTAGGACGTACGAGCTCCTACGAGCAGTACTTC.